This is a list of T cell receptor beta chains from one sample in a study of control samples from healthy donors and cancer patients. TCRdb keeps only in-frame clones here, not all; method: immunoSEQ multiplex PCR. The sample lists roughly 88,000 clones; roughly nine tenths were seen once. The sequencing sample was made of blood. The receptors originated from a woman aged 25 to 39 in good health. CDR3s include the opening cysteine and the closing phenylalanine or tryptophan. A D gene is named only where the DNA matches it firmly. Not all rows give a size; the values are once, few, many and, for expanded clones, a class.

J,V,length,D,size,DNA,CDR3
TRBJ2-7,TRBV27,13,-,-,TGTGCCAGCAGTGCCTTTACAGGGCACGAGCAGTACTTC,CASSAFTGHEQYF
TRBJ2-3,TRBV4-1,14,-,-,TGCGCCAGCAAGGACCATGGACAGACAGATACGCAGTATTTT,CASKDHGQTDTQYF
TRBJ1-6,TRBV5-4,14,-,once,TGTGCCAGCAGTTCAGACAGGTGGAATTCACCCCTCCACTTT,CASSSDRWNSPLHF
TRBJ2-1,TRBV6-4,14,TRBD2,-,TGTGCCAGCAGACGGGAGGGATCCTACAATGAGCAGTTCTTC,CASRREGSYNEQFF
TRBJ1-5,TRBV19,14,TRBD1,-,TGTGCCAGTAGTATGGACAGGGGGCAGGGGCCCCAGCATTTT,CASSMDRGQGPQHF
TRBJ1-1,TRBV5-6,16,-,-,TGTGCCAGCAGCCGGGGGGGTTGGCTCATGAACACTGAAGCTTTCTTT,CASSRGGWLMNTEAFF
TRBJ1-4,TRBV2,14,-,-,TGTGCCAGCAGTGAAGGCGGGACTAATGAAAAACTGTTTTTT,CASSEGGTNEKLFF
TRBJ2-4,TRBV18,14,-,once,TGTGCCAGCTCACCACCGTCAGGGTTCAACATTCAGTACTTC,CASSPPSGFNIQYF
TRBJ2-1,TRBV7-8,12,-,-,TGTGCCAGCAGCTTGGGACCTTCGGGGCAGTTCTTC,CASSLGPSGQFF
TRBJ2-1,TRBV3-1/TRBV3-2,12,-,-,TGTGCCAGCAGCCGCGCGAAGAATGAGCAGTTCTTC,CASSRAKNEQFF
TRBJ2-1,TRBV6-4,15,TRBD2,-,TGTGCCAGCAGTCTAACTAGCGGGGGGGCTAGTGAGCAGTTCTTC,CASSLTSGGASEQFF
TRBJ2-1,TRBV27,19,-,-,TGTGCCAGCAGTTCTGACGTAGCCGGGATGGGCTCTCCCTACAATGAGCAGTTCTTC,CASSSDVAGMGSPYNEQFF
TRBJ1-2,TRBV3-1/TRBV3-2,15,TRBD1,-,TGTGCCAGCAGCCAAGGGGACAGGGGGAGGTATGGCTACACCTTC,CASSQGDRGRYGYTF
TRBJ2-6,TRBV5-1,17,-,-,TGCGCCAGCAGCACCGGACAGCCGGGCTCTGGGGCCAACGTCCTGACTTTC,CASSTGQPGSGANVLTF
TRBJ2-3,TRBV18,11,-,-,TGTGCCAGCTCACCAGGAAATACGCAGTATTTT,CASSPGNTQYF
TRBJ1-2,TRBV5-1,14,-,-,TGCGCCAGCAGCTTCGACCTCGCTATCGGGGGCTACACCTTC,CASSFDLAIGGYTF
TRBJ2-1,TRBV15,16,TRBD2,-,TGTGCCAACCGACTAGCGGGGGAGACCTCCTACAATGAGCAGTTCTTC,CANRLAGETSYNEQFF
TRBJ2-6,TRBV15,19,-,-,TGTGCCACCAGCAGAGGGTGGGGGGCCCCCCCCCTCGGGGCCAACGTCCTGACTTTC,CATSRGWGAPPLGANVLTF
TRBJ1-1,TRBV18,14,-,-,TGTGCCAGCTCACCAGGGTATGGAGACACTGAAGCTTTCTTT,CASSPGYGDTEAFF
TRBJ2-3,TRBV15,15,-,-,TGTGCCACCAGCAGAGGCGGCAGTAGCACAGATACGCAGTATTTT,CATSRGGSSTDTQYF
TRBJ2-2,TRBV21-1,17,-,-,TGTGCCAGCAGCCTTAATGTCCTAGCGGCGAACACCGGGGAGCTGTTTTTT,CASSLNVLAANTGELFF
TRBJ2-3,TRBV6-5,15,TRBD2,-,TGTGCCAGCAACCGGGGGGTTGAGGGCACAGATACGCAGTATTTT,CASNRGVEGTDTQYF
TRBJ2-3,TRBV24-1,17,TRBD1,-,TGTGCCACCAGTGATAGCAACCCGGGACAGGGCGGAGATACGCAGTATTTT,CATSDSNPGQGGDTQYF
TRBJ1-2,TRBV5-6,15,TRBD1,-,TGTGCCAGCAGCTTCCGGGACAGACCTAACTATGGCTACACCTTC,CASSFRDRPNYGYTF
TRBJ2-1,TRBV7-9,12,-,-,TGTGCCAGCAGCTTAGCTGGGGAAGAGCAGTTCTTC,CASSLAGEEQFF
TRBJ2-5,TRBV7-3,16,TRBD2,-,TGTGCCAGCAGCTTAAGGGGTGGGACTACTAAAGAGACCCAGTACTTC,CASSLRGGTTKETQYF
TRBJ2-3,TRBV30,14,TRBD2,-,TGTGCCTGGGTAGCGGGTCAGAGCACAGATACGCAGTATTTT,CAWVAGQSTDTQYF
TRBJ1-2,TRBV7-9,15,TRBD1,-,TGTGCCAGCAGCCCAACGGGACAGAGGGCCTATGGCTACACCTTC,CASSPTGQRAYGYTF
TRBJ1-2,TRBV6-5,10,TRBD1,once,TGTGCCAGCACCGACAGGGTTTACACCTTC,CASTDRVYTF
TRBJ1-1,TRBV19,15,-,-,TGTGCCAGTAGTATAGCTTCAGCACCTGTGACTGAAGCTTTCTTT,CASSIASAPVTEAFF
TRBJ2-7,TRBV5-5,15,-,-,TGTGCCAGCAGCTTAGGAACACAGCTACCCTACGAGCAGTACTTC,CASSLGTQLPYEQYF
TRBJ2-2,TRBV19,13,-,-,TGTGCCAGTATCCCCTGGGACGGCGGGGAGCTGTTTTTT,CASIPWDGGELFF
TRBJ2-1,TRBV7-9,16,-,-,TGTGCCAGCAGCTTATCGAGCGGCAAACGCTACAATGAGCAGTTCTTC,CASSLSSGKRYNEQFF
TRBJ2-3,TRBV5-1,15,TRBD1,-,TGCGCCAGCAGCACTGGACAGGGGATTACAGATACGCAGTATTTT,CASSTGQGITDTQYF
TRBJ2-5,TRBV6-5,12,-,-,TGTGCCAGCAGTAACCCTAAGGAGACCCAGTACTTC,CASSNPKETQYF
TRBJ2-1,TRBV16,13,-,-,TGTGCCAGCAGCCGGGGACTCGGCAATGAGCAGTTCTTC,CASSRGLGNEQFF
TRBJ2-1,TRBV5-1,15,-,-,TGCGCCAGCAGGGAAAGGGGGAGCTCCTACAATGAGCAGTTCTTC,CASRERGSSYNEQFF
TRBJ1-1,TRBV19,17,-,-,TGTGCCAGTAGTATTCCCTCTCGACAGAGGGGGAACACTGAAGCTTTCTTT,CASSIPSRQRGNTEAFF
TRBJ1-5,TRBV7-8,18,TRBD1,-,TGTGCCAGCAGCCGAGAGCCGGGACAGGGTAGAAGCAATCAGCCCCAGCATTTT,CASSREPGQGRSNQPQHF
TRBJ2-3,TRBV5-1,14,-,few,TGCGCCAGCAGCTTGGGGGCTTCCTCAGATACGCAGTATTTT,CASSLGASSDTQYF
TRBJ1-6,TRBV7-9,14,-,-,TGTGCCAGCAGCTTTGGACAGCAAGGTTCACCCCTCCACTTT,CASSFGQQGSPLHF
TRBJ2-7,TRBV30,12,-,-,TGTGCCTGGAGTGCGAGAGCCTACGAGCAGTACTTC,CAWSARAYEQYF